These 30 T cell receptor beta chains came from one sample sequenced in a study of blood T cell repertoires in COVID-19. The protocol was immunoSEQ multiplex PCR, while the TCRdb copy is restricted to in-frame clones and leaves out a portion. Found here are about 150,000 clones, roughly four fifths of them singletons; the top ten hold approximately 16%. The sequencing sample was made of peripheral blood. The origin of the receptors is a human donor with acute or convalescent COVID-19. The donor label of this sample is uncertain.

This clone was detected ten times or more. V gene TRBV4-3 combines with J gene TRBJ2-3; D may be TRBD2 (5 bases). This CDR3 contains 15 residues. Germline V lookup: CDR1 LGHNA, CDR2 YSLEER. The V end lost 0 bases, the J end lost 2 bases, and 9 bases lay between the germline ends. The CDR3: CASSQERADTDTQYF. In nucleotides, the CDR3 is TGCGCCAGCAGCCAAGAGAGGGCCGACACAGATACGCAGTATTTT.

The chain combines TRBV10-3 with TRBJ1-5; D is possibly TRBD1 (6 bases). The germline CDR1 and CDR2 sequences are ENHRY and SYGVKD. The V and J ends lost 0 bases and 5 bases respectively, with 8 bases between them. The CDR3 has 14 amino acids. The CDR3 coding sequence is TGTGCCATCAGTGAGTCGAAGGGGGATCAGCCCCAGCATTTT. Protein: CAISESKGDQPQHF.

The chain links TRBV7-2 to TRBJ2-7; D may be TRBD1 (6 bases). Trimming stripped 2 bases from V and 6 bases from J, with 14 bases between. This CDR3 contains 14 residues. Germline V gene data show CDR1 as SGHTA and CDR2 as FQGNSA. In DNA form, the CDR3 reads TGTGCCAGCAGCTTACTTGCAGGCAGGGGCGAGCAGTACTTC. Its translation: CASSLLAGRGEQYF.

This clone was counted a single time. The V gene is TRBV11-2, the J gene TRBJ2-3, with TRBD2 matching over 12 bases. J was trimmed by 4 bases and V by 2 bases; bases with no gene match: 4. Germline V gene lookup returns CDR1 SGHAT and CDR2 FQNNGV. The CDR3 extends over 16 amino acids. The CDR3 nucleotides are TGTGCCAGCAGCTTATTATCTAGCGGGGGGGCAGATACGCAGTATTTT. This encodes CASSLLSSGGADTQYF.

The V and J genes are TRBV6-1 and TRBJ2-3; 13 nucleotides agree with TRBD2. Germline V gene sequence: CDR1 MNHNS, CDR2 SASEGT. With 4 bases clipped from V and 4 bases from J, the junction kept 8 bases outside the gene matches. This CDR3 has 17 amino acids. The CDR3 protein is CASSGGRTSGGPDTQYF. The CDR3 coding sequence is TGTGCCAGCAGTGGGGGACGGACTAGCGGGGGTCCAGATACGCAGTATTTT.

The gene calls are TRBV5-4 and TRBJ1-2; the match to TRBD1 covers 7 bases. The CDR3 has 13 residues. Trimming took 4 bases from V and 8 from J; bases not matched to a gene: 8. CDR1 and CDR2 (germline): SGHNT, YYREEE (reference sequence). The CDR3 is CASSPPDRRGYTF. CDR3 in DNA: TGTGCCAGCAGCCCCCCGGACAGGAGGGGCTACACCTTC.

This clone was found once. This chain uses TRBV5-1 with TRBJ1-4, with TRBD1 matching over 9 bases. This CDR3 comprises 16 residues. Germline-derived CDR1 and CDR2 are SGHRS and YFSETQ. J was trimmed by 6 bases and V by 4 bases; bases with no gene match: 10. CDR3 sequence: CASSLQGARDHEKLFF. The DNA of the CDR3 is TGCGCCAGCAGCCTACAGGGGGCGCGGGATCATGAAAAACTGTTTTTT.

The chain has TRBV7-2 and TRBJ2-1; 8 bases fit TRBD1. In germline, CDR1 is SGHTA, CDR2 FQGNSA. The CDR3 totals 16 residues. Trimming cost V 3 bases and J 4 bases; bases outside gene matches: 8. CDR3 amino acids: CASSLDRALSYNEQFF. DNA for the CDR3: TGTGCCAGCAGCTTGGACAGGGCCCTTAGTTACAATGAGCAGTTCTTC.

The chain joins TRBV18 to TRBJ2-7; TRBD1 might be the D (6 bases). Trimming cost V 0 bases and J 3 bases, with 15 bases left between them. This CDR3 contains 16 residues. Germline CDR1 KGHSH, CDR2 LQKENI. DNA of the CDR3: TGTGCCAGCTCACCACCGGGTAAGGGACAAGGCTACGAGCAGTACTTC. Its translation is CASSPPGKGQGYEQYF.

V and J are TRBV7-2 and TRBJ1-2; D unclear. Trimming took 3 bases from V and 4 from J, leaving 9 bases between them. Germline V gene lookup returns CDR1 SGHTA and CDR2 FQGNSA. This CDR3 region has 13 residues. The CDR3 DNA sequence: TGTGCCAGCAGCTTCGACGGACTCTATGGCTACACCTTC. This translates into CASSFDGLYGYTF.

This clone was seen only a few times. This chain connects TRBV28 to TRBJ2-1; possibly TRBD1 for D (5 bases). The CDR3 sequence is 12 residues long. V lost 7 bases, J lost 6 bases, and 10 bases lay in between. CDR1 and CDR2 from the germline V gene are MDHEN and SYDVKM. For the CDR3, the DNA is TGTGCCAGCACCCAAAGGGGCAATGAGCAGTTCTTC. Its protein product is CASTQRGNEQFF. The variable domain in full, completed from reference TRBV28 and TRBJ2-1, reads DVKVTQSSRYLVKRTGEKVFLECVQDMDHENMFWYRQDPGLGLRLIYFSYDVKMKEKGDIPEGYSVSREKKERFSLILESASTNQTSMYLCASTQRGNEQFFGPGTRLTVL.

As DNA, the CDR3 is TGTGCCAGCAGCCTGCCCCTACAGGGGGGGATCGGGGAGCTGTTTTTT. As protein: CASSLPLQGGIGELFF. The chain uses TRBV4-2 and TRBJ2-2; the D gene is possibly TRBD1 (8 bases). The CDR3 runs 16 residues. V lost 4 bases to trimming and J lost 7 bases, with 19 bases between them. Germline CDR1 reads LGHNA; CDR2 reads YNFKEQ.

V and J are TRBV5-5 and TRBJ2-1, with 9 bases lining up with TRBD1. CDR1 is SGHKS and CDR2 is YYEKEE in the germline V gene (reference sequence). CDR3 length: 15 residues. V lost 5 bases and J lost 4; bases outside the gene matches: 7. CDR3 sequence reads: CASSFRQGGYNEQFF. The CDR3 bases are TGTGCCAGCAGTTTCCGACAGGGGGGGTACAATGAGCAGTTCTTC.

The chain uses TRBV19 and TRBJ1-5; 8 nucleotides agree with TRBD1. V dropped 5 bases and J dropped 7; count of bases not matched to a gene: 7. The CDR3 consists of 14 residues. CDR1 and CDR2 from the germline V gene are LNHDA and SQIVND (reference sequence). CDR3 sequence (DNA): TGTGCCAGTAGTTTGACAGGGGTAGGACAGCCCCAGCATTTT. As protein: CASSLTGVGQPQHF.

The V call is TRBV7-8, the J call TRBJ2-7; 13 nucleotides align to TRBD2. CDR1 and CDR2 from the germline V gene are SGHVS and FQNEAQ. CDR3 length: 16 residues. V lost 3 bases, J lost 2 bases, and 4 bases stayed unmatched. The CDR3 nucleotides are TGTGCCAGCAGCTTCCCGGGACTAGCGGGGACCTACGAGCAGTACTTC. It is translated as CASSFPGLAGTYEQYF. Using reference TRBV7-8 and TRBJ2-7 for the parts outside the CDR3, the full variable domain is GAGVSQSPRYKVAKRGQDVALRCDPISGHVSLFWYQQALGQGPEFLTYFQNEAQLDKSGLPSDRFFAERPEGSVSTLKIQRTQQEDSAVYLCASSFPGLAGTYEQYFGPGTRLTVT.

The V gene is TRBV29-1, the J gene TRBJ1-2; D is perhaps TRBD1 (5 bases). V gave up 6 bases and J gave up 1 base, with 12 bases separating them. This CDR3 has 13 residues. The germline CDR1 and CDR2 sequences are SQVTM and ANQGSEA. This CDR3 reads CSVPTVYNYGYTF. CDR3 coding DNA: TGCAGCGTGCCGACAGTTTATAACTATGGCTACACCTTC.

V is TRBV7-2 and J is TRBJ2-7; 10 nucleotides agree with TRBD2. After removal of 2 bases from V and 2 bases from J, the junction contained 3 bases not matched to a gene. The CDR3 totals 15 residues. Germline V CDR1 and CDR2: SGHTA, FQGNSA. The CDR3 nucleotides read TGTGCCAGCAGCTTACGAGCGGGGGGGCCCTACGAGCAGTACTTC. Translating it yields CASSLRAGGPYEQYF.

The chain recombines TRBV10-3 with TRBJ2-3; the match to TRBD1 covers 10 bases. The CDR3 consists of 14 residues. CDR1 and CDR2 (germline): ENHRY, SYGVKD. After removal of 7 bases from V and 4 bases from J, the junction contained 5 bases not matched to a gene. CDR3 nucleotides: TGTGCCATCACCGGGACAGGGGACGCAGATACGCAGTATTTT. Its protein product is CAITGTGDADTQYF.

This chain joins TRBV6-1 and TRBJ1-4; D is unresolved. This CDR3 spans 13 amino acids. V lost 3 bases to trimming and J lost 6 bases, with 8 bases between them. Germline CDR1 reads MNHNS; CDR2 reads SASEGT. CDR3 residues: CASSDRIYEKLFF. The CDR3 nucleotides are TGTGCCAGCAGTGACAGAATTTATGAAAAACTGTTTTTT.

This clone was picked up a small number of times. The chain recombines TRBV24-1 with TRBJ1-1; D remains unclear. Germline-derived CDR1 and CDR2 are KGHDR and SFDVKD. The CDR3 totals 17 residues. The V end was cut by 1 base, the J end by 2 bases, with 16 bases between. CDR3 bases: TGTGCCACCAGTGATTTTCAAACCGCGGGCAGTAACACTGAAGCTTTCTTT. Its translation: CATSDFQTAGSNTEAFF.

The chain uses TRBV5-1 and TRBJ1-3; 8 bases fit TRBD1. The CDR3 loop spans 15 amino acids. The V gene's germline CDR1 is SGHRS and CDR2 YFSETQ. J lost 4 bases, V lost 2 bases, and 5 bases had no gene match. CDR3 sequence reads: CASSLGQGGGNTIYF. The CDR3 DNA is TGCGCCAGCAGCTTAGGACAGGGAGGGGGAAACACCATATATTTT.

The DNA for the CDR3 is TGTGCCTGGAGTGTAGACCGCGGCAACCCGTACTTC. This translates into CAWSVDRGNPYF. V usage is TRBV30 and J usage is TRBJ2-4; D ambiguous. The germline CDR1 and CDR2 sequences are GTSNPN and SVGIG (reference sequence). The CDR3 contains 12 residues. V lost 0 bases to trimming and J lost 15 bases, with 15 bases between them.

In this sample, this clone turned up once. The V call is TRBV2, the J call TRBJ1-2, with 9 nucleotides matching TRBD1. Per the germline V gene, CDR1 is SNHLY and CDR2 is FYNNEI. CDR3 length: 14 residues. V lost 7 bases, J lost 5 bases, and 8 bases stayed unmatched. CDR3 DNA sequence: TGTGCCAGCAAGAGGGACAGGGCGTTGTATGGCTACACCTTC. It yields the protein CASKRDRALYGYTF. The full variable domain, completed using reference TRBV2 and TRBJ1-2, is EPEVTQTPSHQVTQMGQEVILRCVPISNHLYFYWYRQILGQKVEFLVSFYNNEISEKSEIFDDQFSVERPDGSNFTLKIRSTKLEDSAMYFCASKRDRALYGYTFGSGTRLTVV.

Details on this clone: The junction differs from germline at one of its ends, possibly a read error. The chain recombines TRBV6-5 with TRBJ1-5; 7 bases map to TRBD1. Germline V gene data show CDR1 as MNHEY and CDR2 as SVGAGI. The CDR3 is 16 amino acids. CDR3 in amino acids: CATSSSGTVTNQPQHF. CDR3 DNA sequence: TGTGCCACCAGTTCTTCCGGGACAGTGACAAATCAGCCCCAGCATTTT.

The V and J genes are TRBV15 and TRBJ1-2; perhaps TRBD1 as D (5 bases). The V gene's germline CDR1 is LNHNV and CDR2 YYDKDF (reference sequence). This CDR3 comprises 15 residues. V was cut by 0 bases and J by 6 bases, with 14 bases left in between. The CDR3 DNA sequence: TGTGCCACCAGCAGAGACCAGGGTGGGTTCCATGGCTACACCTTC. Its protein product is CATSRDQGGFHGYTF.

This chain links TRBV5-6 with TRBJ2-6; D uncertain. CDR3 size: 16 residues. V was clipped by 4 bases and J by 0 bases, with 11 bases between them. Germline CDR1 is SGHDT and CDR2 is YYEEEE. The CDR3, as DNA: TGTGCCAGCAGCCCGCCGCCGGTCTCTGGGGCCAACGTCCTGACTTTC. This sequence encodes CASSPPPVSGANVLTF. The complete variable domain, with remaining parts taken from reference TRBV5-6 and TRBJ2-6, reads DAGVTQSPTHLIKTRGQQVTLRCSPKSGHDTVSWYQQALGQGPQFIFQYYEEEERQRGNFPDRFSGHQFPNYSSELNVNALLLGDSALYLCASSPPPVSGANVLTFGAGSRLTVL.

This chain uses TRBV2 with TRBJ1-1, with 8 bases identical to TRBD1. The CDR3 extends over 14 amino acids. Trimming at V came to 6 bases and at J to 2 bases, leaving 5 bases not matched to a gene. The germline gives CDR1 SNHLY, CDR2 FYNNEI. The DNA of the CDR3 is TGTGCCAGCAGATCCGACAGGGGCAACACTGAAGCTTTCTTT. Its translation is CASRSDRGNTEAFF.

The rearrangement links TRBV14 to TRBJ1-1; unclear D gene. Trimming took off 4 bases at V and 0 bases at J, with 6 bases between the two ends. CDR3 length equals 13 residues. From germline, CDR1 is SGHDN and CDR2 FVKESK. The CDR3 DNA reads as TGTGCCAGCAGCCGTAGTCTGAACACTGAAGCTTTCTTT. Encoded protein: CASSRSLNTEAFF.

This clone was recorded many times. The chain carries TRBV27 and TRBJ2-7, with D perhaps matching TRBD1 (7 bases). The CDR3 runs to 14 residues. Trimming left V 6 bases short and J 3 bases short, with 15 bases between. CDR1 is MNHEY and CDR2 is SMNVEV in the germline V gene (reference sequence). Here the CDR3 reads CASSPQGGGYEQYF. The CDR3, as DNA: TGTGCCAGCAGCCCCCAGGGGGGCGGCTACGAGCAGTACTTC.

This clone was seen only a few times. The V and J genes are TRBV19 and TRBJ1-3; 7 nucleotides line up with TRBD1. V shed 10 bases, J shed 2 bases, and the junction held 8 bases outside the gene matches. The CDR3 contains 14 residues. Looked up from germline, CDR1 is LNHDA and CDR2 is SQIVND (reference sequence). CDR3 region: CATIPTGPGNTIYF. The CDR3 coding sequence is TGTGCCACTATTCCGACAGGGCCTGGAAACACCATATATTTT.